The entry below describes one TCR beta chain. Its antigen is not identified. This entry is derived from a study of cytomegalovirus exposure and HLA in healthy donors. Study outcomes and limitations: A later analysis reportedly found fewer N-insertions in an Asian-associated ancestry cluster than the roughly 680-donor mean. Most TCRs appeared rarely, but some public TCRs recurred in many donors. A missense variant in DCLRE1C was later tied to TCR beta V- and J-gene trimming. Highest at DRB1 and lowest at HLA-C, TCR association rates differed among HLA loci in a later analysis.

The germline gives CDR1 SNHLY, CDR2 FYNNEI. The CDR3 length is 13 residues. V was pared by 10 bases and J by 0 bases, with 10 bases between. 60 Vbeta and 13 Jbeta primers were used in PCR. TCRdb's table, derived via immunoSEQ multiplex PCR, lists solely in-frame clones and lacks some. The top ten hold about 1.5% of the sample, which has some 150,000 clones, approximately 86% seen once. The sequence derives from a male donor in good health and CMV-seronegative. This rearrangement joins TRBV2 to TRBJ2-1, with D perhaps TRBD2 (6 bases). Sequencing used PBMCs. Here the CDR3 DNA reads TGTGCCAAAAGGGACTCCTCCTACAATGAGCAGTTCTTC. Encoded protein: CAKRDSSYNEQFF.